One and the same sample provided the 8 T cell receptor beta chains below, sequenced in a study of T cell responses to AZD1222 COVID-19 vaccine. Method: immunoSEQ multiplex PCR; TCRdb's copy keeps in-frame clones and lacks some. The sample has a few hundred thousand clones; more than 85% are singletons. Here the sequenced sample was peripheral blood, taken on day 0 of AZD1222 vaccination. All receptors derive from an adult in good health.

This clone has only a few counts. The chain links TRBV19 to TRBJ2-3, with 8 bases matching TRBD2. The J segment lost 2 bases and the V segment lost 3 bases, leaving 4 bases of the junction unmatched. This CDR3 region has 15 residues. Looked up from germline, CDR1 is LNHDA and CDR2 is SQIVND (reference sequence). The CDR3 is CASSISGSITDTQYF. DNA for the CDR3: TGTGCCAGTAGTATCAGCGGGAGTATCACAGATACGCAGTATTTT.

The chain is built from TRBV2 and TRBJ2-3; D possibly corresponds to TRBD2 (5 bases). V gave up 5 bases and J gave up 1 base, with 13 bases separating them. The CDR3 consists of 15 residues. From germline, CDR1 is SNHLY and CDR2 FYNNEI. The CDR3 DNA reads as TGTGCCAGCAGTCGAGGTTTCGGGGGCACAGATACGCAGTATTTT. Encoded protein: CASSRGFGGTDTQYF.

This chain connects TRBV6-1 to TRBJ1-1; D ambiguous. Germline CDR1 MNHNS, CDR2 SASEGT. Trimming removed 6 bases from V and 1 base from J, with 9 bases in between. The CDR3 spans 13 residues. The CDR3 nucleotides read TGTGCCAGCAGCCCCCCGGGGAACACTGAAGCTTTCTTT. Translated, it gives CASSPPGNTEAFF.

Here the CDR3 reads CASRPAETGELFF. CDR3 coding DNA: TGTGCCAGCAGGCCGGCCGAAACCGGGGAGCTGTTTTTT. The J gene is TRBJ2-2, the V gene TRBV25-1; no clear D gene. This CDR3 region has 13 residues. CDR1 is MGHDK, CDR2 SYGVNS, per germline. Trimming shortened V by 6 bases and J by 5 bases, and 10 bases separated the two germline ends.

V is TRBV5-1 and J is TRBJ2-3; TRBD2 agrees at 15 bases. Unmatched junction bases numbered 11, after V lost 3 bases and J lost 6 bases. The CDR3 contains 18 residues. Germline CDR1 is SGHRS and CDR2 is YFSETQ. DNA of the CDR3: TGCGCCAGCAGCTCGGGTCGGACTAGCGGGGGGGCCTCTGATACGCAGTATTTT. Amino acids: CASSSGRTSGGASDTQYF. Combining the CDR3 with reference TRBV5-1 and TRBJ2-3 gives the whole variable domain KAGVTQTPRYLIKTRGQQVTLSCSPISGHRSVSWYQQTPGQGLQFLFEYFSETQRNKGNFPGRFSGRQFSNSRSEMNVSTLELGDSALYLCASSSGRTSGGASDTQYFGPGTRLTVL.

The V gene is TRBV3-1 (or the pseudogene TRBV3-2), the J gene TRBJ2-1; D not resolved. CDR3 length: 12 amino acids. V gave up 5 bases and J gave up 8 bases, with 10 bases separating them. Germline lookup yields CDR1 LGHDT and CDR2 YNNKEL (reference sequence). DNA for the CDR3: TGTGCCAGCAGCTTTTTTCGGGATGAGCAGTTCTTC. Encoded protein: CASSFFRDEQFF.

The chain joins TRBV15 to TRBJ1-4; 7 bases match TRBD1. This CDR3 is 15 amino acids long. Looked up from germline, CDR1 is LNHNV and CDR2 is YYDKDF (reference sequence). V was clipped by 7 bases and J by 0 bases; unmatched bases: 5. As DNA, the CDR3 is TGTGCCACCACCGGACAGGATGCAACTAATGAAAAACTGTTTTTT. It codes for CATTGQDATNEKLFF.

The CDR3 bases are TGTGCCATCAGTGATCCCACGGCCCCAGCTAACTATGGCTACACCTTC. Its translation is CAISDPTAPANYGYTF. V usage is TRBV10-3 and J usage is TRBJ1-2; no reliable D call. The length of the CDR3 is 16 residues. Deletions cut 3 bases from V and 0 bases from J, with 14 bases between. Germline V gene data show CDR1 as ENHRY and CDR2 as SYGVKD.